This TCR beta chain was sequenced in a study of OX40 agonist ivuxolimab in advanced cancers. Produced via immunoSEQ multiplex PCR; TCRdb's table is partial and in-frame only. Among some 76,000 clones listed, more than 85% were seen once. CDR3 size: 13 residues. In germline, CDR1 is SGHVS, CDR2 FQNEAQ. Trimming took 8 bases from V and 0 from J; bases not matched to a gene: 2. The source was CD4+ or CD8+ T cells sorted from blood, collected in a trial of the OX40 agonist ivuxolimab. The gene calls are TRBV7-8 and TRBJ2-7, with TRBD1 matching 9 bases. The source of this sequence is an adult with an advanced solid tumor such as melanoma, head and neck, liver or kidney cancer. The CDR3, as DNA: TGTGCCAGCGGGACAGGGCACTCCTACGAGCAGTACTTC. Protein product: CASGTGHSYEQYF.